One and the same sample provided the 29 T cell receptor beta chains below, sequenced in a study of blood T cell repertoires in COVID-19. Assay used: immunoSEQ multiplex PCR; TCRdb lists only in-frame clones, some missing. The profile covers some 420,000 clones, with around 91% appearing a single time and around 1.1% taken by the ten largest. Material: PBMCs or T cells enriched from blood (not recorded which). The receptor source for this set is a man in his thirties or forties who had recovered from COVID-19.

The genes are TRBV5-4 and TRBJ2-5; TRBD2 is a possible D gene (6 bases). CDR1 SGHNT and CDR2 YYREEE come from the germline V gene (reference sequence). Trimming took off 9 bases at V and 3 bases at J, with 15 bases between the two ends. The CDR3 loop spans 13 amino acids. CDR3 loop: CATEKWGEETQYF. For the CDR3, the DNA is TGTGCCACGGAAAAGTGGGGGGAAGAGACCCAGTACTTC.

The chain carries TRBV15 and TRBJ2-7; possibly TRBD1 for D (6 bases). CDR1 is LNHNV, CDR2 YYDKDF, per germline (reference sequence). This CDR3 region has 13 residues. Trimming took 5 bases from V and 4 from J, leaving 12 bases between them. The CDR3 sequence is CATSRDKIYEQYF. In DNA, the CDR3 is TGTGCCACCAGCCGGGACAAGATTTACGAGCAGTACTTC.

The rearrangement joins TRBV30 to TRBJ2-3, with TRBD1 matching over 9 bases. V shed 3 bases and J 8 bases; nucleotides not matched to a gene: 12. Germline loops: CDR1 GTSNPN, CDR2 SVGIG (reference sequence). The CDR3 contains 15 residues. The CDR3 protein is CAWSGSGTGSGTQYF. The CDR3, as DNA: TGTGCCTGGAGCGGATCCGGGACAGGGTCCGGTACGCAGTATTTT.

The chain couples TRBV27 to TRBJ2-5; D remains unclear. The V end lost 5 bases, the J end lost 5 bases, and 12 bases lay between the germline ends. The germline CDR1 and CDR2 sequences are MNHEY and SMNVEV (reference sequence). The CDR3 totals 13 residues. The CDR3 nucleotides read TGTGCCAGCAGTCGATCAGCGCGGGAGACCCAGTACTTC. It is translated as CASSRSARETQYF.

The V call is TRBV19, the J call TRBJ1-5; a possible D gene is TRBD1 (6 bases). The V and J ends lost 10 bases and 1 base respectively, with 14 bases between them. Per the germline V gene, CDR1 is LNHDA and CDR2 is SQIVND (reference sequence). The CDR3 consists of 14 residues. CDR3 bases: TGTGCCACCAAGAGGACAGCAAGCAATCAGCCCCAGCATTTT. Translating gives CATKRTASNQPQHF. The full variable domain, its missing parts supplied by reference TRBV19 and TRBJ1-5, is DGGITQSPKYLFRKEGQNVTLSCEQNLNHDAMYWYRQDPGQGLRLIYYSQIVNDFQKGDIAEGYSVSREKKESFPLTVTSAQKNPTAFYLCATKRTASNQPQHFGDGTRLSIL.

The chain carries TRBV10-3 and TRBJ2-1; D might be TRBD2 (6 bases). This CDR3 comprises 14 residues. Germline-derived CDR1 and CDR2 are ENHRY and SYGVKD. Trimming took off 3 bases at V and 8 bases at J, with 14 bases between the two ends. The CDR3 DNA sequence: TGTGCCATCAGTGATTTTCGACTAGGAGATGAGCAGTTCTTC. This gives the protein CAISDFRLGDEQFF.

The DNA for the CDR3 is TGTGCCAGCAGCCTCCCTCCCCCTTCTGAAGCTTTCTTT. It yields the protein CASSLPPPSEAFF. The chain joins TRBV7-6 to TRBJ1-1; no clear D gene. CDR3 length: 13 amino acids. Germline-derived CDR1 and CDR2 are SGHVS and FNYEAQ. The germline V and J ends were trimmed by 5 bases and 6 bases, with 13 bases remaining between them. The whole variable domain, remainder taken from reference TRBV7-6 and TRBJ1-1, is GAGVSQSPRYKVTKRGQDVALRCDPISGHVSLYWYRQALGQGPEFLTYFNYEAQQDKSGLPNDRFSAERPEGSISTLTIQRTEQRDSAMYRCASSLPPPSEAFFGQGTRLTVV.

The rearrangement uses TRBV7-9 and TRBJ2-1; 10 positions agree with TRBD1. Germline CDR1 reads SEHNR; CDR2 reads FQNEAQ (reference sequence). V gave up 9 bases and J gave up 5 bases; unmatched junction bases: 10. The CDR3 extends over 15 amino acids. The CDR3 DNA is TGTGCCAGTAAACCGGGACAGGGGTTGAACAATGAGCAGTTCTTC. Translating it yields CASKPGQGLNNEQFF.

This clone was observed a single time. The chain has TRBV7-7 and TRBJ2-2, with TRBD2 matching over 7 bases. J gave up 7 bases and V 2 bases, and 4 bases lay outside the gene matches. Germline CDR1 is SSHAT and CDR2 is FNYEAQ (reference sequence). CDR3 length: 14 residues. The CDR3 DNA follows: TGTGCCAGCAGCTTAAACGAGCGGGGCGGGGAGCTGTTTTTT. Its translation is CASSLNERGGELFF.

On this clone: At one end the junction does not follow the germline gene, possibly because of a read error. The V gene is TRBV28, the J gene TRBJ1-5; 8 bases align to TRBD1. Germline V gene lookup returns CDR1 MDHEN and CDR2 SYDVKM. The length of the CDR3 is 18 residues. CDR3 sequence (DNA): TGTGCCAGCAGGCTAGCCGCAAGCCGCCCAGGGGGCAATAAGCCCCAGCATTTT. Amino acid sequence: CASRLAASRPGGNKPQHF.

This rearrangement joins TRBV18 to TRBJ2-1, with D perhaps matching TRBD2 (6 bases). Germline-derived CDR1 and CDR2 are KGHSH and LQKENI. The CDR3 sequence is 15 residues long. Between the trimmed V and J ends, which lost 1 base and 4 bases, there was a span of 11 bases. The chain's CDR3 is CASSPRRETYNEQFF. The CDR3 region has the DNA TGTGCCAGCTCACCACGACGGGAGACGTACAATGAGCAGTTCTTC. The complete variable domain, with remaining parts taken from reference TRBV18 and TRBJ2-1, reads NAGVMQNPRHLVRRRGQEARLRCSPMKGHSHVYWYRQLPEEGLKFMVYLQKENIIDESGMPKERFSAEFPKEGPSILRIQQVVRGDSAAYFCASSPRRETYNEQFFGPGTRLTVL.

The V call is TRBV7-2, the J call TRBJ2-2; D not certain. The CDR3 contains 15 residues. V lost 2 bases to trimming and J lost 1 base, with 8 bases between them. Germline CDR1 and CDR2: SGHTA and FQGNSA. The CDR3 nucleotides read TGTGCCAGCAGCTTATCCCTCGGGAACACCGGGGAGCTGTTTTTT. Translation gives CASSLSLGNTGELFF.

The genes are TRBV28 and TRBJ2-1; 12 nucleotides agree with TRBD2. After removal of 5 bases from V and 9 bases from J, the junction contained 5 bases not matched to a gene. Per the germline V gene, CDR1 is MDHEN and CDR2 is SYDVKM. CDR3 length: 14 residues. The DNA for the CDR3 is TGTGCCAGCAGTCGACTAGCGGGAGTAAGTGAGCAGTTCTTC. Its protein is CASSRLAGVSEQFF.

V is TRBV6-5 and J is TRBJ1-1; possibly TRBD1 for D (6 bases). Trimming removed 11 bases at V and 5 bases at J, with 18 bases between. Germline-derived CDR1 and CDR2 are MNHEY and SVGAGI. There are 13 residues in the CDR3. The CDR3 sequence: CAERNREGTEAFF. The CDR3 DNA reads as TGTGCCGAAAGGAACAGGGAGGGAACTGAAGCTTTCTTT.

The chain couples TRBV6-5 to TRBJ2-7, with 7 bases that match TRBD2. The germline CDR1 and CDR2 sequences are MNHEY and SVGAGI. The CDR3 runs 13 residues. The V and J ends lost 2 bases and 3 bases, in that order; junction bases with no gene match: 1. The CDR3 region is CASSYGGDYEQYF. The CDR3 DNA reads as TGTGCCAGCAGTTACGGGGGGGACTACGAGCAGTACTTC.

The chain couples TRBV9 to TRBJ2-1; 7 bases agree with TRBD2. V was pared by 3 bases and J by 3 bases, with 9 bases of the junction left unmatched. The CDR3 loop spans 16 amino acids. Germline V gene data show CDR1 as SGDLS and CDR2 as YYNGEE. CDR3 residues: CASSGPSGLLYNEQFF. CDR3 coding DNA: TGTGCCAGCAGCGGCCCTAGCGGACTCCTCTACAATGAGCAGTTCTTC.

The gene calls are TRBV5-5 and TRBJ2-7; a possible D gene is TRBD1 (7 bases). The germline V gene has CDR1 SGHKS and CDR2 YYEKEE (reference sequence). V was trimmed by 3 bases and J by 3 bases, leaving 13 bases between them. The CDR3 is made up of 14 amino acids. The CDR3 nucleotides are TGTGCCAGCAGCTGGGGGGCAGGGGGCTACGAGCAGTACTTC. Protein sequence: CASSWGAGGYEQYF.

This chain links TRBV10-1 with TRBJ2-1, with TRBD2 identical over 15 bases. Germline CDR1 reads WNHNN; CDR2 reads SYGVQD (reference sequence). This CDR3 is 17 amino acids long. The J segment lost 5 bases and the V segment lost 4 bases, leaving 6 bases of the junction unmatched. The DNA of the CDR3 is TGCGCCAGCAGTGGAGGGAGGACTAGCGGGAGGGACAATGAGCAGTTCTTC. It yields the protein CASSGGRTSGRDNEQFF.

The CDR3 DNA follows: TGTGCCAGTAGTATTTTGGTGGGAGCAGATACGCAGTATTTT. This codes for CASSILVGADTQYF. This chain uses TRBV19 with TRBJ2-3, with D possibly being TRBD2 (5 bases). The V gene's germline CDR1 is LNHDA and CDR2 SQIVND (reference sequence). Trimming cost V 3 bases and J 4 bases, with 11 bases left between them. The CDR3 contains 14 residues.

This chain connects TRBV30 to TRBJ2-1, with 12 bases aligning to TRBD2. Trimming at V came to 6 bases and at J to 9 bases, leaving 9 bases not matched to a gene. CDR1 is GTSNPN, CDR2 SVGIG, per germline (reference sequence). This CDR3 has 14 amino acids. This CDR3 reads CACILAGGPREQFF. CDR3 bases: TGTGCCTGTATTCTAGCGGGAGGGCCTCGTGAGCAGTTCTTC. The whole variable domain, remainder taken from reference TRBV30 and TRBJ2-1, is SQTIHQWPATLVQPVGSPLSLECTVEGTSNPNLYWYRQAAGRGLQLLFYSVGIGQISSEVPQNLSASRPQDRQFILSSKKLLLSDSGFYLCACILAGGPREQFFGPGTRLTVL.

V and J are TRBV28 and TRBJ2-2; no clear D. CDR3 size: 13 residues. Trimming removed 9 bases at V and 1 base at J, with 9 bases between. Germline CDR1 MDHEN, CDR2 SYDVKM. CDR3 protein: CASQDGNTGELFF. Here the CDR3 DNA reads TGTGCCAGTCAGGATGGGAACACCGGGGAGCTGTTTTTT.

The chain links TRBV7-9 to TRBJ2-7, with TRBD1 matching over 12 bases. The CDR3 has 16 residues. The V gene's germline CDR1 is SEHNR and CDR2 FQNEAQ (reference sequence). V lost 0 bases to trimming and J lost 7 bases; unmatched junction nucleotides: 7. For the CDR3, the DNA is TGTGCCAGCAGCTTAGCGTGGGGACAGGGGGCTGGAGAGCAGTACTTC. Its protein is CASSLAWGQGAGEQYF.

The chain joins TRBV2 to TRBJ1-2; possibly TRBD1 for D (5 bases). V lost 4 bases, J lost 4 bases, and 13 bases lay in between. The CDR3 spans 14 residues. Germline loops: CDR1 SNHLY, CDR2 FYNNEI. CDR3 sequence (DNA): TGTGCCAGCAGTGGGTCGGAAGGGGTCTATGGCTACACCTTC. It translates to CASSGSEGVYGYTF.

V usage is TRBV7-9 and J usage is TRBJ1-1, with TRBD1 as a possible D gene (6 bases). The V gene lost 0 bases and the J gene lost 6 bases, with 11 bases spanning the gap. CDR3 length: 14 residues. Germline assignment: CDR1 SEHNR and CDR2 FQNEAQ (reference sequence). This chain's CDR3 is CASSLATGTAEAFF. The CDR3 nucleotides are TGTGCCAGCAGCTTAGCGACAGGCACTGCTGAAGCTTTCTTT.

The chain recombines TRBV18 with TRBJ1-4; TRBD1 matches at 9 bases. Trimming at V came to 3 bases and at J to 8 bases, leaving 4 bases not matched to a gene. The CDR3 is 14 amino acids. Germline values: CDR1 KGHSH, CDR2 LQKENI. The CDR3 DNA reads as TGTGCCAGCTCACCCGGACAGGGGAGGGAAAAACTGTTTTTT. Encoded protein: CASSPGQGREKLFF.

V and J are TRBV2 and TRBJ1-6; 8 nucleotides agree with TRBD1. Trimming removed 7 bases from V and 7 bases from J; junction bases left unmatched: 6. The length of the CDR3 is 14 residues. Germline V lookup: CDR1 SNHLY, CDR2 FYNNEI. Here the CDR3 reads CASTYDRGNSPLHF. In DNA, the CDR3 is TGTGCCAGCACCTACGACAGGGGCAATTCACCCCTCCACTTT.

The chain has TRBV9 and TRBJ2-3; D remains unclear. The CDR3 consists of 15 residues. CDR1 and CDR2 (germline): SGDLS, YYNGEE. Trimming took 0 bases from V and 5 from J, leaving 13 bases between them. DNA for the CDR3: TGTGCCAGCAGCGTAGGCAACCCTACTGAAGATACGCAGTATTTT. This gives the protein CASSVGNPTEDTQYF. Together with reference TRBV9 and TRBJ2-3, the CDR3 gives the full variable domain: DSGVTQTPKHLITATGQRVTLRCSPRSGDLSVYWYQQSLDQGLQFLIQYYNGEERAKGNILERFSAQQFPDLHSELNLSSLELGDSALYFCASSVGNPTEDTQYFGPGTRLTVL.

This chain joins TRBV12-5 and TRBJ1-2, with D hard to call. This CDR3 is built from 12 residues. Trimming pared 2 bases from V and 3 bases from J, leaving 4 bases between. The V gene's germline CDR1 is LGHNT and CDR2 FRNRAP. The CDR3 loop is CASGLPDYGYTF. The CDR3 DNA reads as TGTGCTAGTGGTTTGCCAGACTATGGCTACACCTTC. Supplemented by reference TRBV12-5 and TRBJ1-2, the full variable domain reads DARVTQTPRHKVTEMGQEVTMRCQPILGHNTVFWYRQTMMQGLELLAYFRNRAPLDDSGMPKDRFSAEMPDATLATLKIQPSEPRDSAVYFCASGLPDYGYTFGSGTRLTVV.

Of note for this clone: One end of the junction fails to match germline, which may point to a read error. This chain uses TRBV11-3 with TRBJ1-1, with 10 nucleotides matching TRBD1. The CDR3 loop spans 16 amino acids. Germline lookup yields CDR1 SGHNT and CDR2 YENEEA. The CDR3 region is CASSLRTGGVKTEAFF. CDR3 in DNA: TGTGCCAGCAGCTTACGGACAGGGGGGGTGAAAACTGAAGCTTTCTTT.